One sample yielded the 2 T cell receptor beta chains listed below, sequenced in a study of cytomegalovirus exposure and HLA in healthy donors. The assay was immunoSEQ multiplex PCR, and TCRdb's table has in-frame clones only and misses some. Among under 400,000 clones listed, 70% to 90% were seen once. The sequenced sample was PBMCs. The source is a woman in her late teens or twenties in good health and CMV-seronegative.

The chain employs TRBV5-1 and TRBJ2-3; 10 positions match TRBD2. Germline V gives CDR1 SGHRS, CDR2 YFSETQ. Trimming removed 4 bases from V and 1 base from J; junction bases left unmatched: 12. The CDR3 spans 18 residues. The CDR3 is CASSLRVVAGGRTDTQYF. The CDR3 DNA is TGCGCCAGCAGCCTCCGGGTGGTAGCGGGGGGTCGCACAGATACGCAGTATTTT.

The CDR3 sequence: CASTSGTSGSTDTQYF. CDR3 nucleotides: TGTGCCAGCACCTCCGGGACTAGCGGTAGCACAGATACGCAGTATTTT. The chain couples TRBV27 to TRBJ2-3, with 11 bases that match TRBD2. The length of the CDR3 is 16 residues. Germline loops: CDR1 MNHEY, CDR2 SMNVEV (reference sequence). With 7 bases clipped from V and 0 bases from J, the junction kept 6 bases outside the gene matches.